One sample yielded the 7 T cell receptor beta chains listed below, sequenced in a study of OX40 agonist ivuxolimab in advanced cancers. Assay: immunoSEQ multiplex PCR; the TCRdb copy retains only in-frame clones and omits some. Of tens of thousands of clones in the sample, around 90% are singletons; the top ten hold about 0.31%. This material consisted of CD4+ or CD8+ T cells sorted from blood, taken in a trial of the OX40 agonist ivuxolimab. Receptor source: an adult with an advanced solid tumor such as melanoma, head and neck, liver or kidney cancer.

V is TRBV10-1 and J is TRBJ2-2; 11 nucleotides align to TRBD2. Looked up from germline, CDR1 is WNHNN and CDR2 is SYGVQD (reference sequence). With 0 bases clipped from V and 2 bases from J, the junction kept 2 bases outside the gene matches. This CDR3 contains 17 residues. CDR3 in DNA: TGCGCCAGCAGTGAGTCGGGACTAGCGGATAACACCGGGGAGCTGTTTTTT. Its translation is CASSESGLADNTGELFF.

This sequence joins TRBV5-1 and TRBJ2-3; D is possibly TRBD1 or TRBD2 (5 bases each). The CDR3 length is 16 residues. Germline-derived CDR1 and CDR2 are SGHRS and YFSETQ. V lost 4 bases to trimming and J lost 0 bases, with 15 bases between them. CDR3 in amino acids: CASSISGQGSTDTQYF. CDR3 coding DNA: TGCGCCAGCAGCATCAGCGGCCAGGGTAGCACAGATACGCAGTATTTT.

V gene TRBV5-1 combines with J gene TRBJ1-4; TRBD1 matches at 7 bases. The CDR3 is made up of 15 amino acids. The germline gives CDR1 SGHRS, CDR2 YFSETQ. V lost 4 bases and J lost 5; bases outside the gene matches: 8. The CDR3 is CASSLSGQMNEKLFF. The CDR3 DNA is TGCGCCAGCAGCCTTTCGGGACAGATGAATGAAAAACTGTTTTTT.

This sequence joins TRBV27 and TRBJ2-1; TRBD2 is a possible D gene (6 bases). This CDR3 region has 19 residues. Trimming removed 5 bases from V and 4 bases from J, with 27 bases in between. CDR1 MNHEY and CDR2 SMNVEV come from the germline V gene (reference sequence). The CDR3 loop reads CASSTDPFLVGGLYNEQFF. The CDR3 DNA is TGTGCCAGCAGTACCGACCCTTTTCTAGTCGGGGGTCTATACAATGAGCAGTTCTTC.

The chain uses TRBV10-3 and TRBJ2-1; the D call may be TRBD1 or TRBD2 (5 bases each). Germline assignment: CDR1 ENHRY and CDR2 SYGVKD. CDR3 length: 11 amino acids. Between the trimmed V and J ends, which lost 11 bases and 10 bases, there was a span of 15 bases. Here the CDR3 reads CASRGEREQFF. CDR3 in DNA: TGTGCCTCCCGAGGGGAGCGGGAGCAGTTCTTC.

The table lists this clone with a count of one. The chain recombines TRBV28 with TRBJ1-1; maybe TRBD1 (5 bases). V lost 2 bases and J lost 2, with 12 bases in between. Germline V gene data show CDR1 as MDHEN and CDR2 as SYDVKM. The CDR3 covers 15 residues. This CDR3 reads CASSLRGRFNTEAFF. The DNA of the CDR3 is TGTGCCAGCAGTTTACGGGGCAGGTTTAACACTGAAGCTTTCTTT.

This chain links TRBV18 with TRBJ2-1; TRBD1 is a possible D gene (5 bases). CDR3 length equals 15 residues. The germline V gene encodes CDR1 KGHSH and CDR2 LQKENI. V lost 6 bases and J lost 4, with 16 bases in between. This chain's CDR3 is CASSRKGQAYNEQFF. CDR3 in DNA: TGTGCCAGCTCCCGTAAAGGACAAGCTTACAATGAGCAGTTCTTC.